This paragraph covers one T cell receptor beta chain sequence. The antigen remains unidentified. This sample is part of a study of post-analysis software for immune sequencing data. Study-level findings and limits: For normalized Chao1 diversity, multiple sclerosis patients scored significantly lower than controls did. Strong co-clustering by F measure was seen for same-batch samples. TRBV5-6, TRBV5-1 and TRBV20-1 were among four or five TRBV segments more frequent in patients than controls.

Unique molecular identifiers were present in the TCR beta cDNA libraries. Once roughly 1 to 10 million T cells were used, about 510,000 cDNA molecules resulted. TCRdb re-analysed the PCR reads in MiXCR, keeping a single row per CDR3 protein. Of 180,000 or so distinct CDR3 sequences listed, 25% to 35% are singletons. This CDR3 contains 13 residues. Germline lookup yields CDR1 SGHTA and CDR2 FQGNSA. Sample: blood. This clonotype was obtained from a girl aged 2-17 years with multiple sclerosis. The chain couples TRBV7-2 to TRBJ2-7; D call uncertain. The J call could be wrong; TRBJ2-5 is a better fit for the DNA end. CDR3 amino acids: CASSFQARETQYF. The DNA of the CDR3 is TGTGCCAGCAGCTTCCAGGCTCGGGAGACCCAGTACTTC.